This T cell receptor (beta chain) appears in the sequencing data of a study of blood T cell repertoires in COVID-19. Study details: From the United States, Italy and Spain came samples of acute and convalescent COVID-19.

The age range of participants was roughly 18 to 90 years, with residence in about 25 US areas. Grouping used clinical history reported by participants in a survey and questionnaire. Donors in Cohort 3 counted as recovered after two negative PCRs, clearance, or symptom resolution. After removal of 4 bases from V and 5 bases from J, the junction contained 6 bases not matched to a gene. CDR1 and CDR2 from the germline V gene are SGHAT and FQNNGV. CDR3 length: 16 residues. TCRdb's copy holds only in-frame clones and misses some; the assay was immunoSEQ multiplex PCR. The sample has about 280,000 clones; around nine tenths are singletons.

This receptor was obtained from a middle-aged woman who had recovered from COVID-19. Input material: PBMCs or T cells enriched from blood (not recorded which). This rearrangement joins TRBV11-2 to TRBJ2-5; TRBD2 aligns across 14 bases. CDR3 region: CASSSGTSGSLETQYF. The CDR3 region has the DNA TGTGCCAGCAGCTCAGGGACTAGCGGGAGTTTGGAGACCCAGTACTTC.